This T cell receptor beta chain was retrieved from a study of OX40 agonist ivuxolimab in advanced cancers. At the level of the study: An anti-OX40 (CD134) antibody with agonistic activity, ivuxolimab, was administered to patients. Study observations and caveats: The average count of expanded clones was higher among CD8+ T cells than among CD4+. At 0.1 to 3.0 mg/kg and by week 6, CD4+ and CD8+ T cells in the blood had expanded clonally.

The study sampled blood at baseline, cycle 4 day 1, and cycle 7 day 1. The V end was cut by 3 bases, the J end by 0 bases, with 5 bases between. The V gene's germline CDR1 is SQVTM and CDR2 ANQGSEA. The CDR3 has 12 amino acids. Regarding this clone: Its specificity is not known.

The table came from immunoSEQ multiplex PCR; TCRdb's copy has only in-frame clones and leaves some out. The table has tens of thousands of clones, 88% seen once. The genes are TRBV29-1 and TRBJ1-1, with D uncertain. This sample comprised CD4+ or CD8+ T cells sorted from blood, obtained in a trial of the OX40 agonist ivuxolimab. This clonotype originated in an adult with an advanced solid tumor such as melanoma, head and neck, liver or kidney cancer. CDR3 protein: CSVDSMNTEAFF. The CDR3 DNA sequence: TGCAGCGTTGACAGCATGAACACTGAAGCTTTCTTT.